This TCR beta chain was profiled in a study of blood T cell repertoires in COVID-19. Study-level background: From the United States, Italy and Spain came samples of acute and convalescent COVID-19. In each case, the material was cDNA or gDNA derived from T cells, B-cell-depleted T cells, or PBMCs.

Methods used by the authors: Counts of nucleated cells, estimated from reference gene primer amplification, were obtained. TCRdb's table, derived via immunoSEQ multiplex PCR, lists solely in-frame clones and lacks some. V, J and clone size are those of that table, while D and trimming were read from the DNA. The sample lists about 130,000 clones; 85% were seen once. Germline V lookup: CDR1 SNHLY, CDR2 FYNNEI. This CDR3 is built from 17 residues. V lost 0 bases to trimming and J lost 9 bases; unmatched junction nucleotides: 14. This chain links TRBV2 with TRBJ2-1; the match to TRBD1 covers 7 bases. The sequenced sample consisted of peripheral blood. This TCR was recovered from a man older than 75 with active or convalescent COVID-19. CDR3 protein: CASSEALGIRGLGEQFF. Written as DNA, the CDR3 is TGTGCCAGCAGTGAAGCGCTTGGCATAAGGGGGCTCGGTGAGCAGTTCTTC.